The clone carrying this T cell receptor beta chain was observed a few times. The antigen remains unidentified. The data were obtained in a study of shared clonotypes between healthy human individuals. Broader study findings: Clonotypes which were not shared had lower generation probabilities than clonotypes that all four donors shared.

In the original workflow: ImmunoSEQ junction-only sequences lacked quality scores, so their filtering differed. Clones were sequenced by immunoSEQ multiplex PCR, and TCRdb holds only the in-frame ones, with some missing. Clone size and the V and J calls come from that table; the DNA yielded D and trimming. The table has approximately 2.4 million clones, about 94% seen once; the top ten hold roughly 0.13%. This TCR was recovered from a man younger than 30 in good health. The sequenced sample was naive CD4+ T cells sorted from blood. Stated subset: CD45RA+ positively selected.

CDR3 loop: CSVSSEGGSPLHF. The CDR3 DNA reads TGCAGCGTCTCTTCCGAAGGTGGTTCACCCCTCCACTTT. The chain employs TRBV29-1 and TRBJ1-6; no clear D gene. Per the germline V gene, CDR1 is SQVTM and CDR2 is ANQGSEA. CDR3 length: 13 amino acids. The ends were cut back, 6 bases at V and 9 bases at J, with 15 bases in the middle.